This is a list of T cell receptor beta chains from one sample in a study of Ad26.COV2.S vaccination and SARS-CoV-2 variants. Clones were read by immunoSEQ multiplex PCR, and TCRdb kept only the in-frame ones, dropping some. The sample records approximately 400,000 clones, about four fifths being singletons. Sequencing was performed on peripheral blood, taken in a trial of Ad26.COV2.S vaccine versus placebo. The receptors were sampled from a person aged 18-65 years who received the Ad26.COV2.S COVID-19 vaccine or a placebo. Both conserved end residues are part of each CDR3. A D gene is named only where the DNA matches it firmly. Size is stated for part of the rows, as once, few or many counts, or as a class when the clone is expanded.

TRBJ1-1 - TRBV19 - CASSKGRLQTTEAFF TGTGCCAGTAGTAAGGGACGGTTACAGACCACTGAAGCTTTCTTT
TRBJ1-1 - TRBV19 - CASRGGVGTEAFF TGTGCCAGTAGGGGGGGCGTCGGCACTGAAGCTTTCTTT
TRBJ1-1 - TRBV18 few CASSPQVTLNTEAFF TGTGCCAGCTCACCACAAGTAACCCTGAACACTGAAGCTTTCTTT
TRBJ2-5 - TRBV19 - CASSPRTGQETQYF TGTGCCAGTAGTCCGCGGACGGGCCAAGAGACCCAGTACTTC
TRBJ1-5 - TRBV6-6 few CASSYSAEYSNQPQHF TGTGCCAGCAGTTACTCTGCGGAGTATAGCAATCAGCCCCAGCATTTT
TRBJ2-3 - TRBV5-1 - CASSLSGPPDTQYF TGCGCCAGCAGCTTGTCAGGGCCTCCGGATACGCAGTATTTT
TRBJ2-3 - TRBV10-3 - CAISTQGSDTQYF TGTGCCATCAGTACACAGGGTTCAGATACGCAGTATTTT
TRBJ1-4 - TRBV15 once CATSRAGEKLFF TGTGCCACCAGCAGAGCAGGGGAAAAACTGTTTTTT
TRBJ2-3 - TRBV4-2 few CASSQDLSTDTQYF TGTGCCAGCAGCCAAGATCTAAGCACAGATACGCAGTATTTT
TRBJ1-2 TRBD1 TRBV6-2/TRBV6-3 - CASSFAGTGNPYGYTF TGTGCCAGCAGTTTCGCCGGGACAGGGAACCCCTATGGCTACACCTTC
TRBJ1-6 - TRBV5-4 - CASKRGSGDENSPLHF TGTGCCAGCAAGAGGGGGTCTGGGGATGAGAATTCACCCCTCCACTTT
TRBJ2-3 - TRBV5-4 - CASSLVVLASTDTQYF TGTGCCAGCAGCTTAGTCGTACTAGCTTCCACAGATACGCAGTATTTT
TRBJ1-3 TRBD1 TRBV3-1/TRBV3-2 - CASSQEGYLRTGVPGNTIYF TGTGCCAGCAGCCAAGAAGGTTATCTTAGGACAGGGGTGCCTGGAAACACCATATATTTT
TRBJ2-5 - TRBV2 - CASSRQSIGTETQYF TGTGCCAGCAGTCGGCAGTCTATAGGGACGGAGACCCAGTACTTC
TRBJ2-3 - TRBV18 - CASSPPVITDTQYF TGTGCCAGCTCACCACCGGTAATTACAGATACGCAGTATTTT